A single sample is the source of the 28 T cell receptor beta chains below, sequenced in a study of T-cell memory formation after mild COVID-19. MiXCR, run by TCRdb on the 5' RACE reads, gives a single entry per CDR3 protein. The table records roughly 560,000 distinct CDR3 sequences, around 21% of them present only once. The sequenced sample was PBMCs or a T cell subset sorted from them (not recorded which). The receptors derive from an adult woman who had mild COVID-19 (a few samples of this study predate the infection). Cell type and time point are not known.

The sample holds many counts of this clonotype. The rearrangement joins TRBV5-1 to TRBJ2-3; 8 nucleotides align to TRBD2. CDR3 size: 15 residues. Trimming at V came to 4 bases and at J to 1 base, leaving 5 bases not matched to a gene. CDR1 and CDR2 from the germline V gene are SGHRS and YFSETQ. CDR3 DNA: TGCGCCAGCAGCCCTCGAGCGGGGGGCACAGATACGCAGTATTTT. The encoded protein is CASSPRAGGTDTQYF.

This clonotype occurred many times. The V gene is TRBV7-9, the J gene TRBJ2-5; D is unclear. V lost 4 bases to trimming and J lost 5 bases, with 5 bases between them. Looked up from germline, CDR1 is SEHNR and CDR2 is FQNEAQ (reference sequence). The CDR3 consists of 11 residues. The CDR3 reads CASSSTETQYF. The CDR3 DNA is TGTGCCAGCAGCTCCACGGAGACCCAGTACTTC.

The chain carries TRBV30 and TRBJ2-7, with 7 bases aligning to TRBD1. This CDR3 is 13 amino acids long. The germline V gene encodes CDR1 GTSNPN and CDR2 SVGIG (reference sequence). V gave up 4 bases and J gave up 10 bases; unmatched junction bases: 13. CDR3 sequence reads: CAWTVRDRELQYF. The CDR3 DNA is TGTGCCTGGACCGTCAGGGACAGAGAGCTACAGTACTTC.

This clonotype was observed a handful of times. This chain links TRBV4-1 with TRBJ2-7; D not resolved. The CDR3 runs to 14 residues. Germline V lookup: CDR1 MGHRA, CDR2 YSYEKL. The germline V and J ends were trimmed by 0 bases and 3 bases, with 9 bases remaining between them. CDR3 sequence (DNA): TGCGCCAGCAGCCAAGATCAAGAATTCTACGAGCAGTACTTC. Protein product: CASSQDQEFYEQYF.

This rearrangement joins TRBV7-2 to TRBJ2-5; 8 bases match TRBD2. Trimming at V came to 4 bases and at J to 2 bases, leaving 3 bases not matched to a gene. The CDR3 covers 14 residues. In germline, CDR1 is SGHTA, CDR2 FQGNSA. CDR3 coding DNA: TGTGCCAGCAGCTCCGGGGGGGGTCAAGAGACCCAGTACTTC. Protein sequence: CASSSGGGQETQYF.

A few counts support this clonotype. The rearrangement uses TRBV24-1 and TRBJ1-1, with a tentative D call TRBD1 (6 bases). Germline V gene lookup returns CDR1 KGHDR and CDR2 SFDVKD. V was cut by 1 base and J by 10 bases, with 12 bases left in between. CDR3 length equals 13 residues. CDR3 in DNA: TGTGCCACCAGTGATTTCCGGGGGCGAGGAGCTTTCTTT. This encodes CATSDFRGRGAFF.

V is TRBV5-1 and J is TRBJ2-3; 13 bases are shared with TRBD2. The length of the CDR3 is 18 residues. The V gene's germline CDR1 is SGHRS and CDR2 YFSETQ. The V and J ends lost 0 bases and 2 bases, in that order; junction bases with no gene match: 6. In nucleotides, the CDR3 is TGCGCCAGCAGCTTGGCCTTACTAGCGGGAGGGTCCACAGATACGCAGTATTTT. Translated: CASSLALLAGGSTDTQYF.

The V gene is TRBV10-2, the J gene TRBJ1-1; D is unclear. The CDR3 sequence is 12 residues long. Trimming removed 10 bases from V and 2 bases from J, with 11 bases in between. Germline lookup yields CDR1 WSHSY and CDR2 SAAADI. In nucleotides, the CDR3 is TGCGCCACTAAGGGCGGCAACACTGAAGCTTTCTTT. This translates into CATKGGNTEAFF.

This chain uses TRBV5-1 with TRBJ1-5, with 8 bases matching TRBD1. Germline trimming cut 6 bases from V and 0 bases from J; bases unmatched to any gene: 5. The germline gives CDR1 SGHRS, CDR2 YFSETQ. The CDR3 is 15 amino acids. As DNA, the CDR3 is TGCGCCAGCAATGTCGACAGGGGTAGCAATCAGCCCCAGCATTTT. Translated: CASNVDRGSNQPQHF.

The chain combines TRBV11-2 with TRBJ2-7, with no clear D. Germline V gene data show CDR1 as SGHAT and CDR2 as FQNNGV. The CDR3 runs 14 residues. Between the trimmed V and J ends, which lost 3 bases and 2 bases, there was a span of 11 bases. The CDR3 DNA is TGTGCCAGCAGCTTCCGACTCCGAACCTACGAGCAGTACTTC. Its protein is CASSFRLRTYEQYF. Full variable domain (rest looked up from reference TRBV11-2 and TRBJ2-7): EAGVAQSPRYKIIEKRQSVAFWCNPISGHATLYWYQQILGQGPKLLIQFQNNGVVDDSQLPKDRFSAERLKGVDSTLKIQPAKLEDSAVYLCASSFRLRTYEQYFGPGTRLTVT.

The gene calls are TRBV24-1 and TRBJ2-1, with 11 bases matching TRBD2. The CDR3 is made up of 17 amino acids. From germline, CDR1 is KGHDR and CDR2 SFDVKD. Trimming cost V 4 bases and J 4 bases; bases outside gene matches: 8. DNA for the CDR3: TGTGCCACCAGTGAGCCAAGACTAGCGGGATTTTACAATGAGCAGTTCTTC. This encodes CATSEPRLAGFYNEQFF.

The sample holds a few counts of this clonotype. This chain connects TRBV30 to TRBJ1-5, with D maybe TRBD1 (6 bases). Trimming took off 3 bases at V and 8 bases at J, with 14 bases between the two ends. The germline CDR1 and CDR2 sequences are GTSNPN and SVGIG (reference sequence). CDR3 size: 13 residues. The CDR3 region is CAWSLQGLKPQHF. CDR3 DNA: TGTGCCTGGAGCCTGCAGGGGTTGAAGCCCCAGCATTTT.

V usage is TRBV4-1 and J usage is TRBJ2-5; D remains ambiguous. This CDR3 contains 14 residues. CDR1 is MGHRA and CDR2 is YSYEKL in the germline V gene. Trimming cost V 1 base and J 1 base, with 7 bases left between them. CDR3 region: CASSQVTVQETQYF. The CDR3 nucleotides are TGCGCCAGCAGCCAAGTAACGGTCCAAGAGACCCAGTACTTC.

A few counts support this clonotype. The chain links TRBV18 to TRBJ2-7; a weak D match, TRBD1 (6 bases). The ends were cut back, 6 bases at V and 0 bases at J, with 15 bases in the middle. This CDR3 contains 15 residues. The germline V gene encodes CDR1 KGHSH and CDR2 LQKENI. The DNA of the CDR3 is TGTGCCAGCTCGGTAACAGGGTCTGGCTCCTACGAGCAGTACTTC. As protein: CASSVTGSGSYEQYF.

The chain employs TRBV18 and TRBJ1-2; perhaps TRBD1 as D (5 bases). CDR3 length: 13 amino acids. V lost 3 bases, J lost 3 bases, and 8 bases lay in between. Germline V lookup: CDR1 KGHSH, CDR2 LQKENI. The DNA of the CDR3 is TGTGCCAGCTCACCGGGGGTTTACTATGGCTACACCTTC. It is translated as CASSPGVYYGYTF.

The table lists this clonotype with a few counts. This chain links TRBV20-1 with TRBJ2-1; maybe TRBD2 (7 bases). V shed 2 bases and J shed 1 base, with 9 bases lying between them. This CDR3 region has 14 residues. In germline, CDR1 is DFQATT, CDR2 SNEGSKA (reference sequence). The DNA of the CDR3 is TGCAGTGCTAGAAGGGGGGGATCCTACAATGAGCAGTTCTTC. Its translation: CSARRGGSYNEQFF.

The CDR3 nucleotides read TGTGCCAGCAGGTCGTCTCATCCGAACACTGAAGCTTTCTTT. This codes for CASRSSHPNTEAFF. The gene calls are TRBV6-6 and TRBJ1-1; no firm D call. The CDR3 sequence is 14 residues long. V was clipped by 6 bases and J by 1 base, with 12 bases between them. Germline CDR1 and CDR2: MNHNY and SVGAGI (reference sequence).

This clonotype was picked up a small number of times. The chain couples TRBV12-3 or TRBV12-4 to TRBJ2-1; a weak D match, TRBD2 (6 bases). V lost 5 bases and J 9 bases, leaving 20 bases between the germline ends. The CDR3 contains 15 residues. The CDR3 nucleotides are TGTGCCAGCAGTCTCCGGGACTCCGCCTTGAGTGAGCAGTTCTTC. The encoded protein is CASSLRDSALSEQFF.

The chain employs TRBV2 and TRBJ2-7; D is possibly TRBD1 (9 bases). V lost 2 bases, J lost 7 bases, and 18 bases lay in between. Per the germline V gene, CDR1 is SNHLY and CDR2 is FYNNEI. The CDR3 is made up of 15 amino acids. CDR3 DNA: TGTGCCAGCAGTGAACCGGGACAGGGACTAGGGGAGCAGTACTTC. This gives the protein CASSEPGQGLGEQYF.

This chain uses TRBV20-1 with TRBJ2-1, with 10 bases identical to TRBD2. Germline V gene sequence: CDR1 DFQATT, CDR2 SNEGSKA (reference sequence). V dropped 2 bases and J dropped 6; count of bases not matched to a gene: 4. This CDR3 has 14 residues. The CDR3 bases are TGCAGTGCTAGAAGCGGGAGGGAATTCAATGAGCAGTTCTTC. It encodes CSARSGREFNEQFF.

The chain links TRBV4-1 to TRBJ1-1; TRBD1 aligns across 7 bases. Trimming at V came to 2 bases and at J to 1 base, leaving 4 bases not matched to a gene. The CDR3 consists of 15 residues. CDR1 is MGHRA and CDR2 is YSYEKL in the germline V gene. CDR3 nucleotides: TGCGCCAGCAGCCAACCGACAGGGAGGAACACTGAAGCTTTCTTT. This gives the protein CASSQPTGRNTEAFF.

This clonotype was counted only a few times. V gene TRBV7-2 combines with J gene TRBJ1-1, with 8 nucleotides matching TRBD1. The CDR3 runs 16 residues. Germline V CDR1 and CDR2: SGHTA, FQGNSA. Trimming removed 5 bases from V and 0 bases from J; junction bases left unmatched: 8. The CDR3 bases are TGTGCCAGCAGCCGGACAGGGAAAGGGATGAACACTGAAGCTTTCTTT. The encoded protein is CASSRTGKGMNTEAFF.

This clonotype was counted a few times. The chain combines TRBV3-1 with TRBJ1-2, with 9 bases matching TRBD1. The CDR3 spans 15 residues. Trimming removed 1 base from V and 8 bases from J; junction bases left unmatched: 8. CDR1 LGHDT and CDR2 YNNKEL come from the germline V gene (reference sequence). CDR3 nucleotide sequence: TGTGCCAGCAGCCAAGTGGGACAGGGTATAAGCGGCTACACCTTC. It encodes CASSQVGQGISGYTF.

The V gene is TRBV7-9, the J gene TRBJ1-1; D remains unclear. Germline lookup yields CDR1 SEHNR and CDR2 FQNEAQ (reference sequence). V was clipped by 1 base and J by 10 bases, with 10 bases between them. This CDR3 is built from 12 residues. CDR3 sequence: CASSLGPGGAFF. CDR3 sequence (DNA): TGTGCCAGCAGCTTAGGTCCAGGCGGAGCTTTCTTT. The full variable domain, rest sourced from reference TRBV7-9 and TRBJ1-1, is DTGVSQNPRHKITKRGQNVTFRCDPISEHNRLYWYRQTLGQGPEFLTYFQNEAQLEKSRLLSDRFSAERPKGSFSTLEIQRTEQGDSAMYLCASSLGPGGAFFGQGTRLTVV.

The chain combines TRBV3-1 with TRBJ2-7; TRBD2 aligns across 7 bases. The CDR3 has 14 amino acids. Per the germline V gene, CDR1 is LGHDT and CDR2 is YNNKEL (reference sequence). The V segment lost 4 bases and the J segment 5 bases; nucleotides outside the gene matches: 8. CDR3 sequence (DNA): TGTGCCAGCAGCCTAAGCGGGGCACGACACGAGCAGTACTTC. Protein: CASSLSGARHEQYF.

The J gene is TRBJ1-4, the V gene TRBV5-6; no definite D call. Germline V CDR1 and CDR2: SGHDT, YYEEEE. The CDR3 contains 16 residues. Trimming shortened V by 3 bases and J by 4 bases, and 16 bases separated the two germline ends. The DNA for the CDR3 is TGTGCCAGCAGCTCCGGCCGGACCCTAATTAATGAAAAACTGTTTTTT. It codes for CASSSGRTLINEKLFF.

The V call is TRBV3-1, the J call TRBJ2-3, with 9 bases lining up with TRBD2. In germline, CDR1 is LGHDT, CDR2 YNNKEL (reference sequence). The CDR3 totals 15 residues. V lost 4 bases, J lost 6 bases, and 8 bases stayed unmatched. The CDR3 is CASSLAGGPADTQYF. The CDR3 nucleotides read TGTGCCAGCAGCCTCGCGGGGGGGCCAGCGGATACGCAGTATTTT.

In its sample, this clonotype was seen a few times. The genes are TRBV5-1 and TRBJ2-7; 7 bases line up with TRBD2. V trimming: 7 bases; J trimming: 5 bases; junction bases outside the gene matches: 6. The CDR3 runs to 12 residues. Germline CDR1 is SGHRS and CDR2 is YFSETQ. The CDR3 DNA reads TGCGCCAGCGCCGGGGGGACGGACGAGCAGTACTTC. It encodes CASAGGTDEQYF.